This is a list of T cell receptor beta chains from one sample in a study of blood T cell repertoires in COVID-19. The protocol was immunoSEQ multiplex PCR, while the TCRdb copy is restricted to in-frame clones and leaves out a portion. The sample lists nearly 250,000 clones, roughly 79% occurring once. The sample comprised peripheral blood. The receptors were gathered from a woman over 75 with acute or convalescent COVID-19. Each CDR3 is given with its conserved first and last residue. Fields, in order: CDR3 DNA, CDR3 protein, clone size, J gene, D gene, V gene. The D gene is left open where the match is weak. Rows may omit the clone size; those that give it use once, few, many or a size class.

cdr3_nt: TGCGCCAGCAGAACCGGGACTAGCGGGAGGGGATCCTCAGAGACCCAGTACTTC
cdr3_aa: CASRTGTSGRGSSETQYF
clone_size: few
j_call: TRBJ2-5
d_call: TRBD2
v_call: TRBV5-1

cdr3_nt: TGTGCCAGCAGTTTAGGGAGTATCCGCCAGCATTTT
cdr3_aa: CASSLGSIRQHF
clone_size: .
j_call: TRBJ1-5
d_call: .
v_call: TRBV12-3/TRBV12-4

cdr3_nt: TGTGCCAGCAGCTTAGACGCGGGGCCCGACGAGCAGTACTTC
cdr3_aa: CASSLDAGPDEQYF
clone_size: .
j_call: TRBJ2-7
d_call: .
v_call: TRBV11-2

cdr3_nt: TGTGCCAGCAGCTTATTTCCAGCGGACCTTAGGGAGTTTGGGGACTCCTACACCTTC
cdr3_aa: CASSLFPADLREFGDSYTF
clone_size: .
j_call: TRBJ1-2
d_call: .
v_call: TRBV11-2

cdr3_nt: TGCGCCAGCAGCCAGGGAACAGGGAACTATGGCTACACCTTC
cdr3_aa: CASSQGTGNYGYTF
clone_size: .
j_call: TRBJ1-2
d_call: .
v_call: TRBV4-3

cdr3_nt: TGCAGCGTCCCGGGACAGGGGATCGAGCAGTACTTC
cdr3_aa: CSVPGQGIEQYF
clone_size: .
j_call: TRBJ2-7
d_call: TRBD1
v_call: TRBV29-1

cdr3_nt: TGTGCCAGCAGCTTGCGGGATCTCCGAAGATCCAATAAGGGAGGTGGCTACACCTTC
cdr3_aa: CASSLRDLRRSNKGGGYTF
clone_size: .
j_call: TRBJ1-2
d_call: .
v_call: TRBV5-6

cdr3_nt: TGTGCCAGCGCCGCTGGAGGAAACACTGAAGCTTTCTTT
cdr3_aa: CASAAGGNTEAFF
clone_size: few
j_call: TRBJ1-1
d_call: .
v_call: TRBV7-3

cdr3_nt: TGTGCCAGTAGTACGTTGACAGTCTCTGGAAACACCATATATTTT
cdr3_aa: CASSTLTVSGNTIYF
clone_size: .
j_call: TRBJ1-3
d_call: .
v_call: TRBV19

cdr3_nt: TGTGCCAGCAGCTTAACCCCAGCGGGGGGGCCAAACACCGGGGAGCTGTTTTTT
cdr3_aa: CASSLTPAGGPNTGELFF
clone_size: .
j_call: TRBJ2-2
d_call: TRBD2
v_call: TRBV7-3

cdr3_nt: TGTGCCAGCCAAACCACTCTGAGCACTGAAGCTTTCTTT
cdr3_aa: CASQTTLSTEAFF
clone_size: .
j_call: TRBJ1-1
d_call: .
v_call: TRBV18

cdr3_nt: TGTGCCAGCTCACCCGGGAGGGATGAAAAACTGTTTTTT
cdr3_aa: CASSPGRDEKLFF
clone_size: .
j_call: TRBJ1-4
d_call: .
v_call: TRBV18

cdr3_nt: TGTGCCAGCAGTTACTCTAGTAGGGGTTACACTGAAGCTTTCTTT
cdr3_aa: CASSYSSRGYTEAFF
clone_size: .
j_call: TRBJ1-1
d_call: .
v_call: TRBV6-5

cdr3_nt: TGTGCCAGCACGCGGGACCCGGGCACCGGGGAGCTGTTTTTT
cdr3_aa: CASTRDPGTGELFF
clone_size: .
j_call: TRBJ2-2
d_call: .
v_call: TRBV6-5

cdr3_nt: TGTGCCAGCTCTCTGACACCAGCTTCCTATGGCTACACCTTC
cdr3_aa: CASSLTPASYGYTF
clone_size: once
j_call: TRBJ1-2
d_call: .
v_call: TRBV18

cdr3_nt: TGTGCCTGTGTGAAAGCTAGCGGGAGAAGCGAGCAGTACTTC
cdr3_aa: CACVKASGRSEQYF
clone_size: once
j_call: TRBJ2-7
d_call: TRBD2
v_call: TRBV30

cdr3_nt: TGTGCCAGCAGTGCGGACTTAGCGTCTGAAGCTTTCTTT
cdr3_aa: CASSADLASEAFF
clone_size: .
j_call: TRBJ1-1
d_call: .
v_call: TRBV6-4

cdr3_nt: TGTGCCAGCAGTTTGGGCAAATGGTATGGCTACACCTTC
cdr3_aa: CASSLGKWYGYTF
clone_size: few
j_call: TRBJ1-2
d_call: .
v_call: TRBV28

cdr3_nt: TGTGCCTCCTCGAGGGGACTAGCGGGGATCCAAGAGACCCAGTACTTC
cdr3_aa: CASSRGLAGIQETQYF
clone_size: .
j_call: TRBJ2-5
d_call: TRBD2
v_call: TRBV14

cdr3_nt: TGTGCCAGCAGCGTGGGACTAGCGGGGGGGCGTCTGCACAATGAGCAGTTCTTC
cdr3_aa: CASSVGLAGGRLHNEQFF
clone_size: .
j_call: TRBJ2-1
d_call: TRBD2
v_call: TRBV7-3

cdr3_nt: TGTGCCAGCAGTTTGAGAGGGGGCCTGTTCTTC
cdr3_aa: CASSLRGGLFF
clone_size: .
j_call: TRBJ2-1
d_call: TRBD1
v_call: TRBV12-3/TRBV12-4

cdr3_nt: TGTGCCAGCAGTTTAGGGGCTAGCGGGTCCAATGAGCAGTTCTTC
cdr3_aa: CASSLGASGSNEQFF
clone_size: .
j_call: TRBJ2-1
d_call: TRBD2
v_call: TRBV28